A selection of T cell receptor beta chains follows, all from one sample in a study of shared clonotypes between healthy human individuals. Generated by immunoSEQ multiplex PCR, the TCRdb table keeps only in-frame clones and is missing some. The sample holds about 470,000 clones, roughly 77% seen once. Sequences were obtained from PBMCs. The receptors were gathered from a woman aged 40-49 years in good health. Some clones in this sample may be carry-over from other donors' samples. Both conserved end residues are part of each CDR3. A D gene is named only where the DNA matches it firmly. Clone size is shown for a subset of rows, as once, few, many or a class of expanded clone.

V gene: TRBV2
D gene: -
clone size: -
J gene: TRBJ1-3
CDR3 DNA: TGTGCCAGCCTACAGGGATCGGGGGGAAACACCATATATTTT
CDR3 protein: CASLQGSGGNTIYF

V gene: TRBV2
D gene: TRBD2
clone size: -
J gene: TRBJ2-3
CDR3 DNA: TGTGCCAGCACCTATAGCGGGAGGCCCACAGATACGCAGTATTTT
CDR3 protein: CASTYSGRPTDTQYF

V gene: TRBV7-2
D gene: -
clone size: few
J gene: TRBJ2-7
CDR3 DNA: TGTGCCAGCAGCTTCATGACAGGCTACTACGAGCAGTACTTC
CDR3 protein: CASSFMTGYYEQYF

V gene: TRBV28
D gene: -
clone size: many
J gene: TRBJ1-2
CDR3 DNA: TGTGCCAGCAGTTTAAACGCAGGGGTCGATGGCTACACCTTC
CDR3 protein: CASSLNAGVDGYTF

V gene: TRBV28
D gene: -
clone size: -
J gene: TRBJ2-3
CDR3 DNA: TGTGCCAGCACCTTACCGGGGTTGGCACAGGCGCAGTATTTT
CDR3 protein: CASTLPGLAQAQYF

V gene: TRBV2
D gene: -
clone size: -
J gene: TRBJ2-2
CDR3 DNA: TGTGCCAGCAGTGCGACGAGGGTGGGCACCGGGGAGCTGTTTTTT
CDR3 protein: CASSATRVGTGELFF

V gene: TRBV20-1
D gene: -
clone size: -
J gene: TRBJ2-7
CDR3 DNA: TGCAGTGCCCCGGTCCTTACCGAGCAGTACTTC
CDR3 protein: CSAPVLTEQYF

V gene: TRBV28
D gene: -
clone size: -
J gene: TRBJ2-6
CDR3 DNA: TGTGCCAGCACGGGGGCCAGGGTAAAAAGGCGAGGGGCCAACGTCCTGACTTTC
CDR3 protein: CASTGARVKRRGANVLTF

V gene: TRBV9
D gene: -
clone size: -
J gene: TRBJ2-2
CDR3 DNA: TGTGCCAGCAGCGTAGTCAGGGGGGAGCTGTTTTTT
CDR3 protein: CASSVVRGELFF

V gene: TRBV9
D gene: -
clone size: -
J gene: TRBJ1-3
CDR3 DNA: TGTGCCAGCAGCGCGGGGACGTCCGACTCTGGAAACACCATATATTTT
CDR3 protein: CASSAGTSDSGNTIYF

V gene: TRBV28
D gene: TRBD1
clone size: -
J gene: TRBJ2-1
CDR3 DNA: TGTGCCAGCAGCTCAGGACAGGGGGCTTACAATGAGCAGTTCTTC
CDR3 protein: CASSSGQGAYNEQFF

V gene: TRBV10-3
D gene: TRBD1
clone size: -
J gene: TRBJ2-7
CDR3 DNA: TGTGCCATCACACAGGGGCGGAGCTCCTACGAGCAGTACTTC
CDR3 protein: CAITQGRSSYEQYF

V gene: TRBV2
D gene: -
clone size: many
J gene: TRBJ1-4
CDR3 DNA: TGTGCCAGCAGTGAAGGGGCGGGGCGAACTAATGAAAAACTGTTTTTT
CDR3 protein: CASSEGAGRTNEKLFF

V gene: TRBV11-2
D gene: -
clone size: many
J gene: TRBJ2-5
CDR3 DNA: TGTGCCAGCAGCTTTTGGAATCAAGAGACCCAGTACTTC
CDR3 protein: CASSFWNQETQYF

V gene: TRBV7-8
D gene: -
clone size: -
J gene: TRBJ2-2
CDR3 DNA: TGTGCCAGCAGCTTAAGGGACACCGATGAAACCGGGGAGCTGTTTTTT
CDR3 protein: CASSLRDTDETGELFF

V gene: TRBV28
D gene: -
clone size: -
J gene: TRBJ2-7
CDR3 DNA: TGTGCCAGCAGTTACGGGCCGGCCAGCGCCTGGGAGCAGTACTTC
CDR3 protein: CASSYGPASAWEQYF

V gene: TRBV9
D gene: -
clone size: -
J gene: TRBJ1-1
CDR3 DNA: TGTGCCAGCAGCGTATTTTCAGGGGTAAACACTGAAGCTTTCTTT
CDR3 protein: CASSVFSGVNTEAFF

V gene: TRBV18
D gene: -
clone size: -
J gene: TRBJ1-2
CDR3 DNA: TGTGCCAGCTCACCCCCGGCAGGGGTTTTGGGTGGCTACACCTTC
CDR3 protein: CASSPPAGVLGGYTF

V gene: TRBV28
D gene: -
clone size: -
J gene: TRBJ2-2
CDR3 DNA: TGTGCCAGCCGCCTCCTGGGGAGGGGGCGAGGGGAGCTGTTTTTT
CDR3 protein: CASRLLGRGRGELFF

V gene: TRBV5-1
D gene: -
clone size: -
J gene: TRBJ1-1
CDR3 DNA: TGCGCCAGCAGCTTGGAAGGCACGACTCGGGAAGCTTTCTTT
CDR3 protein: CASSLEGTTREAFF

V gene: TRBV15
D gene: TRBD2
clone size: -
J gene: TRBJ2-3
CDR3 DNA: TGTGCCACCAGCAGAGAACTAGCGGGGACCACAGATACGCAGTATTTT
CDR3 protein: CATSRELAGTTDTQYF

V gene: TRBV11-3
D gene: -
clone size: -
J gene: TRBJ2-5
CDR3 DNA: TGTGCCAGCAGCCTTGGGGACCAAGGGGCCCAGTACTTC
CDR3 protein: CASSLGDQGAQYF

V gene: TRBV11-2
D gene: -
clone size: -
J gene: TRBJ2-1
CDR3 DNA: TGTGCCAGCAGCACCTGGGGGGTGTCCTACAATGAGCAGTTCTTC
CDR3 protein: CASSTWGVSYNEQFF

V gene: TRBV7-8
D gene: -
clone size: -
J gene: TRBJ2-7
CDR3 DNA: TGTGCCAGCAGCTTCTTGGGCAGCCGGGAGCAGTACTTC
CDR3 protein: CASSFLGSREQYF

V gene: TRBV27
D gene: -
clone size: -
J gene: TRBJ2-6
CDR3 DNA: TGTGCCAGCAGAGGGGGTAGAACAGGTTTTGGGGCCAACGTCCTGACTTTC
CDR3 protein: CASRGGRTGFGANVLTF

V gene: TRBV7-3
D gene: -
clone size: -
J gene: TRBJ1-2
CDR3 DNA: TGTGCCAGCAGCTTAACCGGTGGACAACTAAACTATGGCTACACCTTC
CDR3 protein: CASSLTGGQLNYGYTF